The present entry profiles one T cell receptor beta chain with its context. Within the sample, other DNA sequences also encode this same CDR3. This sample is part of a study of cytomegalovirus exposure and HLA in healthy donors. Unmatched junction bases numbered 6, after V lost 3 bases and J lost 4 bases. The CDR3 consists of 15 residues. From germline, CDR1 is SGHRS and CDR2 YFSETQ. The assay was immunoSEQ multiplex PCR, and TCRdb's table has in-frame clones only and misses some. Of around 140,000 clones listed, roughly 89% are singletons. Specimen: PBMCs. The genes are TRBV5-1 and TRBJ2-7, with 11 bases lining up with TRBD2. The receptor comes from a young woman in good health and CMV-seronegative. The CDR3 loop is CASSSLAGGDYEQYF. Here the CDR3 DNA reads TGCGCCAGCAGCTCGCTAGCGGGGGGCGATTACGAGCAGTACTTC.